This T cell receptor (beta chain) was captured in a study of identifying expanded T cells in peripheral blood. This CDR3 is built from 11 residues. Germline CDR1 reads ENHRY; CDR2 reads SYGVKD. V was trimmed by 6 bases and J by 10 bases, leaving 10 bases between them. Healthy donors had no documented immune events, such as infections, while sampled. General study findings and limits: Across healthy donors, higher total template counts meant significantly greater roughly two-week count variance.

Generated by immunoSEQ multiplex PCR, the TCRdb table keeps only in-frame clones and is missing some. The sample contains about 86,000 clones, around 90% of which appear only once. This clone was counted a single time. Its specificity is unknown. The sequencing input was blood. The chain employs TRBV10-3 and TRBJ1-5; unclear D gene. The sequence was collected from a person aged 18 to 75 in good health. The CDR3 sequence is CAISPSYPQHF. CDR3 coding DNA: TGTGCCATCAGCCCGAGTTATCCCCAGCATTTT.